This is a list of T cell receptor beta chains from one sample in a study of T cell responses to AZD1222 COVID-19 vaccine. Data came from immunoSEQ multiplex PCR; TCRdb stores just in-frame clones and leaves some out. The repertoire includes some 170,000 clones, over 85% of them detected once, and 2% to 3% sits in the top ten. Specimen: peripheral blood, collected on day 0 of AZD1222 vaccination. These receptors were taken from an adult in good health. Each CDR3 is given with its conserved first and last residue. D genes are given only for firm matches. Clone sizes are given selectively: once, few, many, or a class where the clone is expanded.

d_call,clone_size,j_call,cdr3_length,v_call,cdr3_aa,cdr3_nt
-,-,TRBJ2-1,17,TRBV4-1,CASSQDLGSGAGGEQFF,TGCGCCAGCAGCCAAGATCTTGGTAGCGGAGCTGGGGGGGAGCAGTTCTTC
TRBD1,once,TRBJ2-5,15,TRBV6-5,CASRQNRGLIETQYF,TGTGCCAGCAGACAAAACAGGGGGCTCATAGAGACCCAGTACTTC
-,-,TRBJ2-1,11,TRBV19,CASSFGNEQFF,TGTGCCAGTAGTTTTGGAAATGAGCAGTTCTTC
TRBD2,medium-sized,TRBJ2-6,16,TRBV6-1,CASSDQGGSGANVLTF,TGTGCCAGCAGTGACCAGGGAGGGAGCGGGGCCAACGTCCTGACTTTC
TRBD2,-,TRBJ2-1,17,TRBV29-1,CSGKGLAGQKTYNEQFF,TGCAGCGGGAAGGGACTAGCGGGTCAGAAAACCTACAATGAGCAGTTCTTC
TRBD1,-,TRBJ1-1,12,TRBV7-9,CASRTGNTEAFF,TGTGCCAGCCGGACAGGAAACACTGAAGCTTTCTTT
-,-,TRBJ2-3,16,TRBV5-4,CASSSVNSGTTDTQYF,TGTGCCAGCAGCTCCGTCAATAGCGGAACGACAGATACGCAGTATTTT
-,-,TRBJ1-5,14,TRBV4-1,CASSYGGGNQPQHF,TGCGCCAGCAGCTATGGGGGTGGCAATCAGCCCCAGCATTTT
-,-,TRBJ2-5,13,TRBV27,CASSLRGSETQYF,TGTGCCAGCAGTTTGAGAGGGAGCGAGACCCAGTACTTC
-,-,TRBJ1-1,13,TRBV29-1,CSVLTVANTEAFF,TGCAGCGTTCTAACAGTAGCAAACACTGAAGCTTTCTTT
-,-,TRBJ2-1,14,TRBV13,CASSLGTAYNEQFF,TGTGCCAGCAGCTTAGGGACAGCATACAATGAGCAGTTCTTC
-,-,TRBJ2-4,13,TRBV11-2,CASSLRQKNIQYF,TGTGCCAGCAGCTTACGACAGAAAAACATTCAGTACTTC
TRBD2,-,TRBJ2-5,16,TRBV3-1/TRBV3-2,CASSQASGSLGETQYF,TGTGCCAGCAGCCAGGCTAGCGGGAGCCTTGGAGAGACCCAGTACTTC
-,once,TRBJ1-3,14,TRBV21-1,CASTQRGAGNTIYF,TGTGCCAGCACCCAACGAGGGGCTGGAAACACCATATATTTT
-,-,TRBJ1-6,17,TRBV5-6,CASSTLGAPNRNSPLHF,TGTGCCAGCAGCACGCTCGGGGCTCCGAATCGAAATTCACCCCTCCACTTT
TRBD1,many,TRBJ2-1,14,TRBV19,CASSRGQGGNEQFF,TGTGCCAGTAGTAGGGGACAGGGGGGCAATGAGCAGTTCTTC
-,-,TRBJ2-7,15,TRBV12-5,CASGPNNRVSYEQYF,TGTGCTAGTGGTCCAAACAACAGGGTTTCCTACGAGCAGTACTTC
TRBD1,-,TRBJ1-1,13,TRBV6-5,CASSSGGVTEAFF,TGTGCCAGCAGTTCAGGGGGCGTCACTGAAGCTTTCTTT
-,-,TRBJ1-1,13,TRBV27,CASSFSGNTEAFF,TGTGCCAGCAGTTTTTCAGGGAACACTGAAGCTTTCTTT
-,-,TRBJ1-6,14,TRBV9,CASSVSGDYSPLHF,TGTGCCAGCAGCGTGTCAGGTGATTATTCACCCCTCCACTTT
-,-,TRBJ1-1,13,TRBV4-1,CASSLTGGTEAFF,TGCGCCAGCAGCCTAACGGGTGGGACTGAAGCTTTCTTT
-,-,TRBJ1-6,13,TRBV5-1,CASSLGRDSPLHF,TGCGCCAGCAGCTTGGGGAGGGATTCACCCCTCCACTTT
TRBD1,-,TRBJ2-5,15,TRBV5-1,CASSPRGPYQETQYF,TGCGCCAGCAGCCCCAGGGGGCCGTACCAAGAGACCCAGTACTTC
-,-,TRBJ1-1,13,TRBV5-4,CASSEGVNTEAFF,TGTGCCAGCAGCGAGGGGGTGAACACTGAAGCTTTCTTT
TRBD1,once,TRBJ1-6,19,TRBV18,CASSPPNRGRSGINSPLHF,TGTGCCAGCTCACCACCGAACAGGGGCCGTTCTGGGATTAATTCACCCCTCCACTTT
-,few,TRBJ2-5,13,TRBV12-3/TRBV12-4,CAIRDWNQETQYF,TGTGCCATCCGGGACTGGAACCAAGAGACCCAGTACTTC
-,-,TRBJ2-7,15,TRBV15,CATSRDSLPSSEQYF,TGTGCCACCAGCAGAGATTCCCTCCCTTCGTCCGAGCAGTACTTC
TRBD1,-,TRBJ1-2,14,TRBV13,CASSLGTGNYGYTF,TGTGCCAGCAGCTTGGGGACAGGAAACTATGGCTACACCTTC
TRBD2,-,TRBJ2-7,16,TRBV28,CASSPFWASGGYEQYF,TGTGCCAGCAGCCCTTTCTGGGCTAGCGGGGGCTACGAGCAGTACTTC
-,-,TRBJ1-4,14,TRBV19,CASSIRGPNEKLFF,TGTGCCAGTAGTATACGGGGACCTAATGAAAAACTGTTTTTT
-,-,TRBJ1-5,17,TRBV3-1/TRBV3-2,CASSHARGPRGNQPQHF,TGTGCCAGCAGCCACGCCAGAGGACCCCGGGGCAATCAGCCCCAGCATTTT
-,-,TRBJ1-1,13,TRBV12-5,CASGLPQGGEAFF,TGTGCTAGTGGTTTGCCACAAGGGGGTGAAGCTTTCTTT
TRBD2,-,TRBJ2-1,15,TRBV2,CASSFGTSGRNEQFF,TGTGCCAGCAGTTTCGGGACTAGCGGGAGAAATGAGCAGTTCTTC
-,-,TRBJ1-5,13,TRBV7-2,CASSLNIDQPQHF,TGTGCCAGCAGCTTAAATATCGATCAGCCTCAGCATTTT
TRBD1,-,TRBJ1-6,17,TRBV27,CASSSPRDRAYNSPLHF,TGTGCCAGCAGCTCCCCCCGGGACAGGGCCTATAATTCACCCCTCCACTTT
-,once,TRBJ2-5,14,TRBV11-1,CASSLVWGQETQYF,TGTGCCAGCAGTCTAGTCTGGGGCCAAGAGACCCAGTACTTC
-,-,TRBJ2-1,17,TRBV24-1,CATSAYPHRAGKNEQFF,TGTGCCACCAGTGCCTACCCCCACAGGGCGGGAAAGAATGAGCAGTTCTTC
TRBD1,-,TRBJ1-2,15,TRBV3-1/TRBV3-2,CASSQVLTGGNGYTF,TGTGCCAGCAGCCAAGTTTTAACAGGGGGTAATGGCTACACCTTC
-,-,TRBJ2-1,11,TRBV28,CASRTLDEQFF,TGTGCCAGCAGGACTCTGGATGAGCAGTTCTTC
-,-,TRBJ1-6,17,TRBV4-1,CASSQDGGSSYNSPLHF,TGCGCCAGCAGCCAAGATGGCGGAAGCTCCTATAATTCACCCCTCCACTTT
-,-,TRBJ2-5,14,TRBV10-1,CASSESGGKETQYF,TGCGCCAGCAGTGAGTCGGGAGGCAAAGAGACCCAGTACTTC
-,-,TRBJ1-5,15,TRBV19,CASSSPDVSNQPQHF,TGTGCCAGTAGTAGCCCGGACGTAAGCAATCAGCCCCAGCATTTT
-,-,TRBJ2-7,14,TRBV27,CASSLSTPLGEQYF,TGTGCCAGCAGTTTATCAACCCCGTTGGGAGAGCAGTACTTC
TRBD1,few,TRBJ1-5,18,TRBV6-2/TRBV6-3,CASSWTGQGYPEGQPQHF,TGTGCCAGCAGTTGGACGGGACAGGGGTACCCGGAGGGTCAGCCCCAGCATTTT
TRBD2,-,TRBJ2-4,18,TRBV5-1,CASSFTSGRIKEGNIQYF,TGCGCCAGCAGTTTCACTAGCGGGAGGATAAAGGAGGGAAACATTCAGTACTTC
TRBD1,-,TRBJ1-5,15,TRBV2,CASSPGQGGNQPQHF,TGTGCCAGCAGTCCCGGACAGGGGGGCAATCAGCCCCAGCATTTT
-,-,TRBJ2-1,15,TRBV6-1,CASSEGGLSYNEQFF,TGTGCCAGCAGTGAAGGTGGGTTATCCTACAATGAGCAGTTCTTC